This T cell receptor beta chain was sequenced during a study of regulatory T cells in long-lasting Graves disease. Arm-PCR of CDR3 regions and iRepertoire HTBI primers were the basis on which TCR beta libraries were built. TCRdb fed the multiplex PCR reads into MiXCR, producing one record per CDR3 protein. This repertoire shows roughly 420,000 distinct CDR3 sequences, approximately 16% found once; its top ten account for roughly 23%. This CDR3 contains 16 residues. V shed 5 bases, J shed 5 bases, and the junction held 9 bases outside the gene matches. Per the germline V gene, CDR1 is MNHNS and CDR2 is SASEGT. This clonotype was counted at least ten times. Sample time point: newly diagnosed GD, antithyroid drugs for less than 3 months. Scientists built the TCR library using RNA that was extracted from PBMCs. The same sample was also used in a study of T cells in Graves' hyperthyroidism and ophthalmopathy. From that study: Ophthalmopathy and stable hyperthyroidism were told apart by a 13 V-J model.

This chain joins TRBV6-1 and TRBJ2-2; 9 bases are a match to TRBD1. This receptor was identified in a woman aged 18-35 years with Graves disease. The material sequenced was peripheral blood mononuclear cells (PBMCs), taken at new diagnosis, from a patient treated with antithyroid drugs. CDR3 DNA: TGTGCCAGCAGTCGCTCCGGGACAGGGACGACCGGGGAGCTGTTTTTT. As protein: CASSRSGTGTTGELFF.